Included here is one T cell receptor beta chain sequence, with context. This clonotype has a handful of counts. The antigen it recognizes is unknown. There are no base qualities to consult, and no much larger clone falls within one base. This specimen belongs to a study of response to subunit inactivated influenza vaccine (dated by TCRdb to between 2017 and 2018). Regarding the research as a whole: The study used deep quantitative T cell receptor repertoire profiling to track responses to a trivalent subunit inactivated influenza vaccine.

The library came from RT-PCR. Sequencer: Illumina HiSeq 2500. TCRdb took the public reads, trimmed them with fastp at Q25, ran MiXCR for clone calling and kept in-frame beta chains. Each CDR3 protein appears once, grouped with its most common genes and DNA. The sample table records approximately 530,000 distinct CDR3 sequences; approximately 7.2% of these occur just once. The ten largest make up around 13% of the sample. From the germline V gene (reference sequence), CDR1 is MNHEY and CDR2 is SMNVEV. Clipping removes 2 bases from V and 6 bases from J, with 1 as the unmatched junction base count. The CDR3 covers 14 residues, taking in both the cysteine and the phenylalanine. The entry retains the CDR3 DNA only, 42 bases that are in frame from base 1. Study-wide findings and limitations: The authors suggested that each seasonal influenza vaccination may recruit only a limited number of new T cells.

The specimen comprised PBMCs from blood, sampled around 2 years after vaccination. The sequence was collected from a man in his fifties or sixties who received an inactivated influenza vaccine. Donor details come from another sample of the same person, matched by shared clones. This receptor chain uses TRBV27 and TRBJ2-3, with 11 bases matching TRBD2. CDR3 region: CASSLIAGGDTQYF. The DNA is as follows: TGTGCCAGCAGTTTAATAGCGGGAGGGGATACGCAGTATTTT.